These 2 T cell receptor beta chains share one sample of origin, sequenced in a study of post-analysis software for immune sequencing data. Study-wide findings and caveats: Patients carried roughly five TRBV segments more frequently than controls did, and TRBV5-6, TRBV5-1 and TRBV20-1 were among them.

TCR beta cDNA libraries had unique molecular identifiers. TCRdb processed the PCR reads anew with MiXCR; each CDR3 protein has one entry. The sample consists of under 900,000 distinct CDR3 sequences, about 53% of them appearing once. Their recognized antigens are unknown. Sequenced material: blood. These TCRs come from a girl aged 5 to 17 with multiple sclerosis.

This chain uses TRBV7-3 with TRBJ2-7; 13 bases map to TRBD2. V gave up 6 bases and J gave up 0 bases; unmatched junction bases: 11. Germline CDR1 and CDR2: SGHTA and FQGTGA. The CDR3 has 18 amino acids. The CDR3 reads CASRRKLTSGRASYEQYF. CDR3 DNA sequence: TGTGCCAGCAGGCGCAAACTTACTAGCGGGAGGGCCTCCTACGAGCAGTACTTC. The variable domain in full, with the rest retrieved from reference TRBV7-3 and TRBJ2-7, is GAGVSQTPSNKVTEKGKYVELRCDPISGHTALYWYRQSLGQGPEFLIYFQGTGAADDSGLPNDRFFAVRPEGSVSTLKIQRTERGDSAVYLCASRRKLTSGRASYEQYFGPGTRLTVT.

This clonotype was counted only a few times. The V and J genes are TRBV12-3 or TRBV12-4 and TRBJ1-2; TRBD1 aligns across 9 bases. The trim removed 10 bases at V and 3 bases at J, leaving 9 bases unmatched. This CDR3 comprises 14 residues. CDR3 sequence: CATYGTGSHYGYTF. The CDR3 DNA reads as TGTGCCACCTACGGGACAGGGTCCCACTATGGCTACACCTTC.